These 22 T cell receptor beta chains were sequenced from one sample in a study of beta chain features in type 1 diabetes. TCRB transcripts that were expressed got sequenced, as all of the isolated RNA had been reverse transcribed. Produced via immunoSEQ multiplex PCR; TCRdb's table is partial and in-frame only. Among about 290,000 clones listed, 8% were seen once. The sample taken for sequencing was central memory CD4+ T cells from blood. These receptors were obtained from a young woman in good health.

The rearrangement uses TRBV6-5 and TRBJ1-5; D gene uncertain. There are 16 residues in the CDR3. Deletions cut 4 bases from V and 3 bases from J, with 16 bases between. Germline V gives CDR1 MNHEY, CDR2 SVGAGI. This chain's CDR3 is CASSLTGVGPNQPQHF. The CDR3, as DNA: TGTGCCAGCAGTTTAACTGGCGTAGGGCCCAATCAGCCCCAGCATTTT.

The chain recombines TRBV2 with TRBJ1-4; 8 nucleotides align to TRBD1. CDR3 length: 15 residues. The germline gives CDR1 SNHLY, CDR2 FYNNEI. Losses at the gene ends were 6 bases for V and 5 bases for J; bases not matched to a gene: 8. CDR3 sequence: CASSRDRGPNEKLFF. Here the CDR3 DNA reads TGTGCCAGCAGCCGCGACAGGGGACCAAATGAAAAACTGTTTTTT.

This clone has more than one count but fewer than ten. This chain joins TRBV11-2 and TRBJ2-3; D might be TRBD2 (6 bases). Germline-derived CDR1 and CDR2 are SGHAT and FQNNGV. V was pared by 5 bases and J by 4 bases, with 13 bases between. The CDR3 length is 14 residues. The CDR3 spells CASSRLGAADTQYF. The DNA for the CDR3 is TGTGCCAGCAGCCGACTAGGGGCGGCAGATACGCAGTATTTT. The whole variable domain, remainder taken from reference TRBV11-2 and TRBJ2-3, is EAGVAQSPRYKIIEKRQSVAFWCNPISGHATLYWYQQILGQGPKLLIQFQNNGVVDDSQLPKDRFSAERLKGVDSTLKIQPAKLEDSAVYLCASSRLGAADTQYFGPGTRLTVL.

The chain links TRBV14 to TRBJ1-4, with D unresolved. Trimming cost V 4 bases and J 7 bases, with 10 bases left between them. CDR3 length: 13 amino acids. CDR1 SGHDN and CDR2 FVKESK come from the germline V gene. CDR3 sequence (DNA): TGTGCCAGCAGCCGTCGACGGGCTGAAAAACTGTTTTTT. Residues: CASSRRRAEKLFF.

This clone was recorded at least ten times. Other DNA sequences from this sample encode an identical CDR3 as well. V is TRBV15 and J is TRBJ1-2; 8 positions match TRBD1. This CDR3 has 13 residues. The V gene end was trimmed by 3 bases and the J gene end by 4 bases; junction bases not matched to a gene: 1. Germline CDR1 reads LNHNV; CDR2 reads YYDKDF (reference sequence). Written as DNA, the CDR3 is TGTGCCACCAGCAGGGACAGGGTCTATGGCTACACCTTC. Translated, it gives CATSRDRVYGYTF.

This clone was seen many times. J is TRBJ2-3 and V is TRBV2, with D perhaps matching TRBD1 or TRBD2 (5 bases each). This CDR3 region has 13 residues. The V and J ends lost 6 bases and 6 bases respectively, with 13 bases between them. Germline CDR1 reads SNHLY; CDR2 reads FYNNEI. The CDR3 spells CASRSLGVDTQYF. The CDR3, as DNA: TGTGCCAGCAGATCCCTGGGGGTTGATACGCAGTATTTT.

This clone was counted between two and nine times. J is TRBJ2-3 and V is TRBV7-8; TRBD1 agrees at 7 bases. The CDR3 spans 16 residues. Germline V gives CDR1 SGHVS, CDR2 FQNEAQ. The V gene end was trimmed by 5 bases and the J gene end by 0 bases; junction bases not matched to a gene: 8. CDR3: CASSPKEGASTDTQYF. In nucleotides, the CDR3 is TGTGCCAGCAGCCCTAAAGAGGGGGCTAGCACAGATACGCAGTATTTT.

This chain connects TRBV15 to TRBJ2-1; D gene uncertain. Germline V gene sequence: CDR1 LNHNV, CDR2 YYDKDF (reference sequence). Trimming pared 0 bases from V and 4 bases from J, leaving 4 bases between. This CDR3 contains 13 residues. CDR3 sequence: CATSRDGYNEQFF. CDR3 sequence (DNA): TGTGCCACCAGCAGAGACGGTTACAATGAGCAGTTCTTC.

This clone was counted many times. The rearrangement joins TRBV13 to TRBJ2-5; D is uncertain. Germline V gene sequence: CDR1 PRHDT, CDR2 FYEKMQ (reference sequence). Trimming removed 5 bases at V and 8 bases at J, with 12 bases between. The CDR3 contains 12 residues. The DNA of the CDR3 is TGTGCCAGCAGCACCTATAGAGGTACCCAGTACTTC. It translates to CASSTYRGTQYF.

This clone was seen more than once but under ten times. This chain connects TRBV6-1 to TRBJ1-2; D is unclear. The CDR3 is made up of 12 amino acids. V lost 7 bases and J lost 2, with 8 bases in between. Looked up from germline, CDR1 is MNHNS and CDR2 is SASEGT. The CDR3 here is CASTQDNYGYTF. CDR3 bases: TGTGCCAGCACCCAGGACAACTATGGCTACACCTTC.

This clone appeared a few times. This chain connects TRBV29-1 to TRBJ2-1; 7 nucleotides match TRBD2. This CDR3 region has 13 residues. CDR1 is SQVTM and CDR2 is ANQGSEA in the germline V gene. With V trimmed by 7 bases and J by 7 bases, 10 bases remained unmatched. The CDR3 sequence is CSARTGTTNEQFF. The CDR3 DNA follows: TGCAGCGCCCGGACCGGGACTACTAATGAGCAGTTCTTC.

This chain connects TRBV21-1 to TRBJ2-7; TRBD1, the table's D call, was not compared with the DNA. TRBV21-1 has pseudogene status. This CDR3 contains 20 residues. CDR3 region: CASSRDLEDGRPGQSYEQYV. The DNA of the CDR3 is TGTGCCAGCAGCAGAGATCTAGAAGACGGTAGACCGGGACAGTCCTACGAGCAGTACGTC.

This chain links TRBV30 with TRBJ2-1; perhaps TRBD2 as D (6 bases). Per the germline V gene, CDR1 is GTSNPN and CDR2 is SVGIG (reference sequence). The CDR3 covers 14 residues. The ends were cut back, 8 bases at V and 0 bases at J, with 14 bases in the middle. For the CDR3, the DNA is TGTGCCGGGTTGGACGGGGGCTCCTACAATGAGCAGTTCTTC. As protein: CAGLDGGSYNEQFF. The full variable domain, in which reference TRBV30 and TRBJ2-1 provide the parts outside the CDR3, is SQTIHQWPATLVQPVGSPLSLECTVEGTSNPNLYWYRQAAGRGLQLLFYSVGIGQISSEVPQNLSASRPQDRQFILSSKKLLLSDSGFYLCAGLDGGSYNEQFFGPGTRLTVL.

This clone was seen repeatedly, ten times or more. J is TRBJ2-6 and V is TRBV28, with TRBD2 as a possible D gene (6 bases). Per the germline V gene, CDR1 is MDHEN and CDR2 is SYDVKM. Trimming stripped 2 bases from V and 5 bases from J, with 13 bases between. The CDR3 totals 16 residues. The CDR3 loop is CASSLARGGRANVLTF. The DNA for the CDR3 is TGTGCCAGCAGTTTAGCCCGGGGAGGTCGGGCCAACGTCCTGACTTTC. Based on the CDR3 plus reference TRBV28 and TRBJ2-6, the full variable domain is DVKVTQSSRYLVKRTGEKVFLECVQDMDHENMFWYRQDPGLGLRLIYFSYDVKMKEKGDIPEGYSVSREKKERFSLILESASTNQTSMYLCASSLARGGRANVLTFGAGSRLTVL.

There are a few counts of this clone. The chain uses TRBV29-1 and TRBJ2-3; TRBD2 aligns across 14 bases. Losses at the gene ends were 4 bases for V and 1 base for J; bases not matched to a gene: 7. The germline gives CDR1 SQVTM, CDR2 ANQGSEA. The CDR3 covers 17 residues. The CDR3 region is CSVAGLAGALGTDTQYF. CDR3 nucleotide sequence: TGCAGCGTTGCGGGACTAGCGGGAGCCTTGGGCACAGATACGCAGTATTTT.

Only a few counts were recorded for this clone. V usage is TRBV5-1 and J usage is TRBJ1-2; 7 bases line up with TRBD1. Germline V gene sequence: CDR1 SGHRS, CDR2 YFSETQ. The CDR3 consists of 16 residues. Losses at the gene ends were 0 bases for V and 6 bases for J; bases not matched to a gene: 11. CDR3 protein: CASSLVQGEYGDGYTF. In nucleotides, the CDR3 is TGCGCCAGCAGCTTGGTCCAGGGGGAGTACGGTGATGGCTACACCTTC. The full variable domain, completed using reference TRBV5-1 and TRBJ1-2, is KAGVTQTPRYLIKTRGQQVTLSCSPISGHRSVSWYQQTPGQGLQFLFEYFSETQRNKGNFPGRFSGRQFSNSRSEMNVSTLELGDSALYLCASSLVQGEYGDGYTFGSGTRLTVV.

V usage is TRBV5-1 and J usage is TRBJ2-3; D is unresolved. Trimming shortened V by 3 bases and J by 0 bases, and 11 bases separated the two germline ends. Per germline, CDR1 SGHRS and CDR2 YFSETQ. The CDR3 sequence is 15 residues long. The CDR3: CASSSLPTSTDTQYF. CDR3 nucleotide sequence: TGCGCCAGCAGCTCCTTACCTACTAGCACAGATACGCAGTATTTT.

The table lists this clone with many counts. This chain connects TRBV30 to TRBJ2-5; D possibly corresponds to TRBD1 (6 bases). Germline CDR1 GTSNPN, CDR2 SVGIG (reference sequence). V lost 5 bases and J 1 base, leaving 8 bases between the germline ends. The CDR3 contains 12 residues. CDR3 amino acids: CAWQTGQETQYF. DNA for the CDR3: TGTGCCTGGCAGACAGGCCAAGAGACCCAGTACTTC.

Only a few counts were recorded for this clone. As DNA, the CDR3 is TGCGCCAGCAGCTACCAACAGGGGGCCACCGGGGAGCTGTTTTTT. It is translated as CASSYQQGATGELFF. This chain joins TRBV5-1 and TRBJ2-2; 9 bases agree with TRBD1. The germline CDR1 and CDR2 sequences are SGHRS and YFSETQ. This CDR3 region has 15 residues. V shed 3 bases and J 4 bases; nucleotides not matched to a gene: 4.

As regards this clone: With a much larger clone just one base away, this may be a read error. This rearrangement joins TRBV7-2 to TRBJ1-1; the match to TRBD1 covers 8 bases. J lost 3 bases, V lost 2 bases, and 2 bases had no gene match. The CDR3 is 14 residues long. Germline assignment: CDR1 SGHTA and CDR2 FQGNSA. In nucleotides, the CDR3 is TGTGCCAGCAGCTTAAGGGGACAGGACACTGAAGCTTTCTTT. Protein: CASSLRGQDTEAFF.

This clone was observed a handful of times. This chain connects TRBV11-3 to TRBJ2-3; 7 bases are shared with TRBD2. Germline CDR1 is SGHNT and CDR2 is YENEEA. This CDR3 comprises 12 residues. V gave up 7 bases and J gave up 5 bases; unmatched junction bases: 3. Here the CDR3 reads CASNGGKDTQYF. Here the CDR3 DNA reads TGTGCCAGCAACGGGGGGAAAGATACGCAGTATTTT.

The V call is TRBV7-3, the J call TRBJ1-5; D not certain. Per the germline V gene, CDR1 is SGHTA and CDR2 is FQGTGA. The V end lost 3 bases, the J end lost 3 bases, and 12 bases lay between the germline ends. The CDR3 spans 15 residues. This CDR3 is CASSFVSQYNQPQHF. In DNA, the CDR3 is TGTGCCAGCAGCTTCGTTTCACAGTACAATCAGCCCCAGCATTTT.